These T cell receptor beta chains were read from a single sample in a study of vaccination and CD4 T cells after COVID-19. MiXCR, applied by TCRdb to the PCR reads, yields one record per CDR3 protein. The table shows about 6,800 distinct CDR3 sequences, with 50% to 60% occurring only once. Antigens for these TCRs are unknown. Material: CD4+ T cells from blood, cultured in vitro. Receptors originate from a human donor in good health. Each CDR3 is given without its conserved first and last residue.

j_call v_call cdr3_aa
TRBJ2-2 TRBV20-1 SATRLANTGELF
TRBJ2-7 TRBV20-1 SASSHRGSNEQY
TRBJ2-7 TRBV6-2/TRBV6-3 ASSGGDSYEQY
TRBJ2-7 TRBV7-2 ASSRSLYEQY
TRBJ1-2 TRBV28 ASSLTRYGYT
TRBJ2-3 TRBV6-2/TRBV6-3 ASRSRGSDTQY
TRBJ2-2 TRBV7-2 ASSLAKAGLVNPGELF
TRBJ2-3 TRBV6-4 ASSADRGGTDTQY
TRBJ1-5 TRBV6-1 ASKPGGHNQPQH
TRBJ2-5 TRBV6-1 ASSEIGLAGRETQY
TRBJ2-5 TRBV24-1 ATTDRGQAGTQY
TRBJ1-6 TRBV6-1 ASSRGKAPDRLNSPLH
TRBJ2-3 TRBV6-1 ASSEAGSGRRPHTQY
TRBJ2-2 TRBV6-5 ASSYFIGRELF
TRBJ2-7 TRBV2 ASSRGSSYEQY
TRBJ1-1 TRBV6-5 ASSYFRGGEAF
TRBJ1-1 TRBV5-1 ASRRLGELNTEAF
TRBJ1-5 TRBV18 ASTDDRVLNQPQH
TRBJ2-5 TRBV15 ATSRDRGKETQY
TRBJ2-7 TRBV27 ASGRDPGTYEQY
TRBJ1-2 TRBV7-2 ASSLEVRGGGYT
TRBJ1-1 TRBV20-1 SAPGPINTEAF
TRBJ2-1 TRBV7-9 ASSPRGSGYNEQF
TRBJ1-2 TRBV7-9 ASSLNQGAGYT
TRBJ2-5 TRBV2 AGSQETQY
TRBJ2-4 TRBV7-9 ASSPESLAKNIQY
TRBJ1-5 TRBV19 ASRVPNQPQH
TRBJ1-6 TRBV19 ASSIGGPGGVNNSPLH
TRBJ1-2 TRBV19 ASSIRTGDGYT
TRBJ1-1 TRBV11-2 ASSLGTAEAF
TRBJ1-1 TRBV10-3 AISGGAPEAF
TRBJ1-1 TRBV29-1 SVKYTQRFWHTEAF
TRBJ1-1 TRBV24-1 APKGGREAF
TRBJ2-5 TRBV11-2 ASSHIRGGPVKTQY
TRBJ2-1 TRBV20-1 SARAGSGHERHRGSYNEQF
TRBJ2-7 TRBV27 ASSPSGRGSHEQY
TRBJ2-5 TRBV2 ASSSGETQY
TRBJ2-3 TRBV20-1 SARVENTDTQY
TRBJ1-2 TRBV7-2 ASSLVTSYGYT
TRBJ2-3 TRBV27 ASSITSGSLDTQY
TRBJ2-3 TRBV6-1 ASSKTTSTDTQY
TRBJ2-5 TRBV5-1 ASSLRTGQETQY
TRBJ1-2 TRBV5-5 ASSLRGGYT
TRBJ1-3 TRBV7-2 ASSLAPGSSGNTIY
TRBJ1-2 TRBV4-1 ASSRTETSYGYT
TRBJ2-3 TRBV27 ASSLLGREGTDTQY
TRBJ1-2 TRBV27 ASSLSGTGSGYT
TRBJ2-7 TRBV5-4 ASSGWTSGGYEQY
TRBJ1-5 TRBV2 ASRRTLFSNQPQH
TRBJ2-2 TRBV6-1 ASSPAATNTGELF
TRBJ2-1 TRBV27 ASSLRRGLNEQF
TRBJ1-1 TRBV6-1 ASTVTVTNTEAF
TRBJ1-2 TRBV27 ASSFGSGARHYGYT